This TCR beta chain was sequenced in a study of blood T cell repertoires in COVID-19. Study information: The cDNA or gDNA used as material had been derived from T cells, B-cell-depleted T cells, or PBMCs.

The CDR3 sequence is 11 residues long. Germline assignment: CDR1 SNHLY and CDR2 FYNNEI. Per the study methods: The assay estimated nucleated cells by amplifying reference gene primers. Method: immunoSEQ multiplex PCR; TCRdb's copy keeps in-frame clones and lacks some. V and J calls plus clone size are reproduced from that table; the DNA served to infer D and trimming. The table shows about 370,000 clones, with 85% to 90% occurring only once. Participant age was roughly 18 to 95 years, and participants resided in roughly 25 US areas. Recovered Cohort 3 donors showed two negative PCRs, clearance, or symptom resolution.

The gene calls are TRBV2 and TRBJ2-7, with D possibly TRBD1 on 7 matching bases. This TCR derives from a woman in her twenties or thirties who had recovered from COVID-19. The sample taken for sequencing was PBMCs or T cells enriched from blood (not recorded which). In DNA, the CDR3 is TGTGCGGGCAGGGGGGAGCACGAGCAGTACTTC. Translated, it gives CAGRGEHEQYF.